The T cell receptor (beta chain) described here comes from a study of T-cell reconstitution after alpha-beta-depleted transplantation in children. Study-wide findings and caveats: Reports say that about two months after transplant, the alpha-beta T cells came out of several hundred graft clones that had expanded.

Preparation of the TCRbeta library used unique molecular identifiers. TCRdb ran MiXCR on the PCR reads and lists one entry per CDR3 protein. The sample consists of around 110,000 distinct CDR3 sequences, approximately 10% of them appearing once. As for this clonotype: Its specificity is unknown.

This receptor was identified in a boy aged 2-9 years with acute lymphoblastic leukemia, due to receive a stem cell transplant. This sample comprised PBMCs, obtained before TCRalphabeta/CD19-depleted stem cell transplant.

CDR3 bases: TGCGCCAGCAGTGGAGGGGAAGCCTACAATGAGCAGTTCTTC. The encoded protein is CASSGGEAYNEQFF. The rearrangement links TRBV10-2 to TRBJ2-1; D possibly uses TRBD1 or TRBD2 (5 bases each). Germline V lookup: CDR1 WSHSY, CDR2 SAAADI. This CDR3 region has 14 residues. V was trimmed by 4 bases and J by 2 bases, leaving 9 bases between them.